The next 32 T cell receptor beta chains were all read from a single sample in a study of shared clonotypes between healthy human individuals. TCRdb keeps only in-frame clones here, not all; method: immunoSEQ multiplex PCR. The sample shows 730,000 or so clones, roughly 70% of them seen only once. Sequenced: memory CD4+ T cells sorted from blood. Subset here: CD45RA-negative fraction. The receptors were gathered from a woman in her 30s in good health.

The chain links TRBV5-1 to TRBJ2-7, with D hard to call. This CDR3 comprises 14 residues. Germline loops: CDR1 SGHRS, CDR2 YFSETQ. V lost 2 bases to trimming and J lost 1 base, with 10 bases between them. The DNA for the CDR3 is TGCGCCAGCAGCTTTGAGACTGCATCCTACGAGCAGTACTTC. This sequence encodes CASSFETASYEQYF.

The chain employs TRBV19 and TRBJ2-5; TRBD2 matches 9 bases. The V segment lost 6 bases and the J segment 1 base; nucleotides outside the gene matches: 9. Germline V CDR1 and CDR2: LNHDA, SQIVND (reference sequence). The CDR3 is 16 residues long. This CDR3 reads CASRSGASGTQETQYF. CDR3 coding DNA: TGTGCCAGTAGAAGTGGGGCTAGCGGGACCCAAGAGACCCAGTACTTC.

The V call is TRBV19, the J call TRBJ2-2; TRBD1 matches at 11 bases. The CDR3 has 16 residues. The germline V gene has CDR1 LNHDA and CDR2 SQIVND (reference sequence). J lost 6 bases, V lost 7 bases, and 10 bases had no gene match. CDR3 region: CASMDRGRAFSGELFF. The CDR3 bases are TGTGCCAGTATGGACAGGGGGCGCGCCTTCTCCGGGGAGCTGTTTTTT.

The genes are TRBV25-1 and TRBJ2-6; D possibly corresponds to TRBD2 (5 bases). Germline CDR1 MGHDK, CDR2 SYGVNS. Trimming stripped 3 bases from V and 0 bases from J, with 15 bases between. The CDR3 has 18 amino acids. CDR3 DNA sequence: TGTGCCAGCAGTGATTTGGACGGGAACTTCTCTGGGGCCAACGTCCTGACTTTC. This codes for CASSDLDGNFSGANVLTF.

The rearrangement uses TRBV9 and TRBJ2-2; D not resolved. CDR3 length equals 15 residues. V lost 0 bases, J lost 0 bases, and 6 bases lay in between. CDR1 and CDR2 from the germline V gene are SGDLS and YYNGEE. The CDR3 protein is CASSVGTANTGELFF. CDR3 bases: TGTGCCAGCAGCGTAGGCACAGCGAACACCGGGGAGCTGTTTTTT.

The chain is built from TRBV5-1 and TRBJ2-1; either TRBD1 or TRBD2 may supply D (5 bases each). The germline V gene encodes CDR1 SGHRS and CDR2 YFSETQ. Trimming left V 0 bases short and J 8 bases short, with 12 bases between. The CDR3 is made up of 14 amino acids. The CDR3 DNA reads TGCGCCAGCAGCTTGGCTGCAGGGAGCTATGAGCAGTTCTTC. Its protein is CASSLAAGSYEQFF.

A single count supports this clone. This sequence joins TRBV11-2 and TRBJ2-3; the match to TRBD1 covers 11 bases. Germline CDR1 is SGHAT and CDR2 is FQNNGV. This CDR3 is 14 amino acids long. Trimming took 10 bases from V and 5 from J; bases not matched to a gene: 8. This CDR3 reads CATNSGTGGDTQYF. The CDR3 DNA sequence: TGTGCCACCAACTCCGGGACAGGGGGAGATACGCAGTATTTT. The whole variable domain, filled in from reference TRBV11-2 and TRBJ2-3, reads EAGVAQSPRYKIIEKRQSVAFWCNPISGHATLYWYQQILGQGPKLLIQFQNNGVVDDSQLPKDRFSAERLKGVDSTLKIQPAKLEDSAVYLCATNSGTGGDTQYFGPGTRLTVL.

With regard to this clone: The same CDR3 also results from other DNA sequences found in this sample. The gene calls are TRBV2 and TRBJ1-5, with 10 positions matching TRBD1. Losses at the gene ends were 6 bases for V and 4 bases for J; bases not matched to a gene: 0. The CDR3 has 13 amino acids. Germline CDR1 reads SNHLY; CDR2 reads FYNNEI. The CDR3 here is CASRGQGNQPQHF. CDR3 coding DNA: TGTGCCAGCAGGGGACAGGGGAATCAGCCCCAGCATTTT. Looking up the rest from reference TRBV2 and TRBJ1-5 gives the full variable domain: EPEVTQTPSHQVTQMGQEVILRCVPISNHLYFYWYRQILGQKVEFLVSFYNNEISEKSEIFDDQFSVERPDGSNFTLKIRSTKLEDSAMYFCASRGQGNQPQHFGDGTRLSIL.

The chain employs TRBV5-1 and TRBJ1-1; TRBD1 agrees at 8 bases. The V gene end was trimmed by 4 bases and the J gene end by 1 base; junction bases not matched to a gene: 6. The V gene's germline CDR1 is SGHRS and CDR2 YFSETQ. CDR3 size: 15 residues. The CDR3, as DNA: TGCGCCAGCAGCAAAAGGGACAGGAGGAACACTGAAGCTTTCTTT. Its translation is CASSKRDRRNTEAFF.

The CDR3 DNA is TGCGCCAGCAGCCGGGACAGTGATGAAAAACTGTTTTTT. Protein sequence: CASSRDSDEKLFF. The genes are TRBV5-1 and TRBJ1-4, with 7 bases identical to TRBD1. Germline V CDR1 and CDR2: SGHRS, YFSETQ. The ends lost 4 bases at V and 6 bases at J; junction bases unmatched: 3. This CDR3 region has 13 residues.

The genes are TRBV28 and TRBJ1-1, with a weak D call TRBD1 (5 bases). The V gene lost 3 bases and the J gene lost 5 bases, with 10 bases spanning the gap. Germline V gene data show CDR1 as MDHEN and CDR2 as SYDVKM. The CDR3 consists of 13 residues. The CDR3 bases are TGTGCCAGCAGTTTCGGGGCGGAGACTGAAGCTTTCTTT. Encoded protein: CASSFGAETEAFF. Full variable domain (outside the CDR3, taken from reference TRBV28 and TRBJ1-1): DVKVTQSSRYLVKRTGEKVFLECVQDMDHENMFWYRQDPGLGLRLIYFSYDVKMKEKGDIPEGYSVSREKKERFSLILESASTNQTSMYLCASSFGAETEAFFGQGTRLTVV.

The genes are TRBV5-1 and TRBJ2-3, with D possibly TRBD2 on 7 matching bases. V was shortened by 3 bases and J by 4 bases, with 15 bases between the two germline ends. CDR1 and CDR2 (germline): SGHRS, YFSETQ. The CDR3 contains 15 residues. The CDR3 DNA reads TGCGCCAGCAGCTGGGGGCCGGGAGGCCCAGATACGCAGTATTTT. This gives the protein CASSWGPGGPDTQYF.

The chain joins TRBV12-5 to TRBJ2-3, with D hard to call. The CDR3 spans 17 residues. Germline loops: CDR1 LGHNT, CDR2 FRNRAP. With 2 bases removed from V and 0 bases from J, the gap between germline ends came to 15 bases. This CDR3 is CASGLTHQDLSTDTQYF. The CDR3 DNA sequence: TGTGCTAGTGGTTTGACTCACCAGGACCTTAGCACAGATACGCAGTATTTT.

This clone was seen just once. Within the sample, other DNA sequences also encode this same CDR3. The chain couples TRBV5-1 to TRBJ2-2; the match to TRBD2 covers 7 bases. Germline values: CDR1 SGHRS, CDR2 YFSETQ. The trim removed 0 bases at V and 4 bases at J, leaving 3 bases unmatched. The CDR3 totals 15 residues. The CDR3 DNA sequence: TGCGCCAGCAGCTTGGGTCTAGCGGTCACCGGGGAGCTGTTTTTT. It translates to CASSLGLAVTGELFF.

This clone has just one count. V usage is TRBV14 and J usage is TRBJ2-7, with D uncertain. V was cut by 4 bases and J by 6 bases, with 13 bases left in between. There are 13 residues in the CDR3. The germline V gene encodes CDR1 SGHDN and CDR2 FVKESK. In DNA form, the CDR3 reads TGTGCCAGCAGCCGAGGATTGGACCGCGAGCAGTACTTC. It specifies CASSRGLDREQYF.

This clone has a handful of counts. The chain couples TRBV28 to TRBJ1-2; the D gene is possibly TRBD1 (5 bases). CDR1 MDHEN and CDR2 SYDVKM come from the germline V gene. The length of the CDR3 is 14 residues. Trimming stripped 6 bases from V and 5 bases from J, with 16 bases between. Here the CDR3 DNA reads TGTGCCAGCAGGCTCGGGGGGGATTCTTATGGCTACACCTTC. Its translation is CASRLGGDSYGYTF.

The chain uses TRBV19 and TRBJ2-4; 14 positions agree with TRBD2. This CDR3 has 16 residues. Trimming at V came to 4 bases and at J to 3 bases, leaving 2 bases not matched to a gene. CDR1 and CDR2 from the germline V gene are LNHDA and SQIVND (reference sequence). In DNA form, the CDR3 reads TGTGCCAGTAGTAGGGGACTAGCGGGAGTCAAAAACATTCAGTACTTC. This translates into CASSRGLAGVKNIQYF.

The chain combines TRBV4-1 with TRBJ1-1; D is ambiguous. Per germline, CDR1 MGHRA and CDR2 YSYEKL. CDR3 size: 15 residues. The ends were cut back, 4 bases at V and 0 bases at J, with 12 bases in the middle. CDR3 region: CASSRVAAMNTEAFF. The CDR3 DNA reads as TGCGCCAGCAGCCGGGTTGCGGCGATGAACACTGAAGCTTTCTTT.

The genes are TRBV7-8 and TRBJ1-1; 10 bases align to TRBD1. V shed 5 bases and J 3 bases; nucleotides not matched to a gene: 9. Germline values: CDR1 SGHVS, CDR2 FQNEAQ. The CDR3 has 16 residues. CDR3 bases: TGTGCCAGCAGCCCATTACCTGGACAGGGGGACACTGAAGCTTTCTTT. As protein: CASSPLPGQGDTEAFF.

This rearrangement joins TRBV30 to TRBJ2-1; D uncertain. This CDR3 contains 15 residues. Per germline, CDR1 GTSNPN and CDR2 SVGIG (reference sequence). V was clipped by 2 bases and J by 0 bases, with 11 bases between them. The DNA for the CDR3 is TGTGCCTGGAGTAAGGCGGTTAGCTCCTACAATGAGCAGTTCTTC. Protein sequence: CAWSKAVSSYNEQFF.

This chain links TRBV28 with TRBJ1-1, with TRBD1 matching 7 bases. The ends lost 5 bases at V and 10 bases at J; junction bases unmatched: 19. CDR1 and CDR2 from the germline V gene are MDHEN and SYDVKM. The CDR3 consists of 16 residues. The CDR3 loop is CASSIYSGGRGLTAFF. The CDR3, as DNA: TGTGCCAGCAGTATATACTCAGGGGGGCGCGGCCTTACAGCTTTCTTT.

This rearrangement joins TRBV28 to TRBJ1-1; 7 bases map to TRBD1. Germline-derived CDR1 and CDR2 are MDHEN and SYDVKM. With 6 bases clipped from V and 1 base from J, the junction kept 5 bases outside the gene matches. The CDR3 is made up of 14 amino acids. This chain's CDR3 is CASSIPGGNTEAFF. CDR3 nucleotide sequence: TGTGCCAGCAGCATACCAGGGGGGAACACTGAAGCTTTCTTT.

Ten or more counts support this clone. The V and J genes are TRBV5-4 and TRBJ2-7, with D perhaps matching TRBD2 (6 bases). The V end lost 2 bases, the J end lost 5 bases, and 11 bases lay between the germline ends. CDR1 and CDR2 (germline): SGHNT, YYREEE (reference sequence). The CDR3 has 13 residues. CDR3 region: CASSFRGGDEQYF. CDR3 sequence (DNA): TGTGCCAGCAGCTTTCGCGGAGGGGACGAGCAGTACTTC.

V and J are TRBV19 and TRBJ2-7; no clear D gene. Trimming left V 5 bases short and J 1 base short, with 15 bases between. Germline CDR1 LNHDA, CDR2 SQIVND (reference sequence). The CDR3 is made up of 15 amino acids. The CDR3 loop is CASSRRLHESYEQYF. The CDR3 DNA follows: TGTGCCAGTAGTCGGCGGCTTCATGAATCCTACGAGCAGTACTTC.

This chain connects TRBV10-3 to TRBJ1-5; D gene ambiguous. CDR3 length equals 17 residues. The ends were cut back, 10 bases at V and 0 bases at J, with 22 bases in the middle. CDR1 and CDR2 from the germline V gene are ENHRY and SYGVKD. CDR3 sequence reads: CATQLGWSSDSNQPQHF. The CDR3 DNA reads TGTGCCACCCAACTCGGATGGTCGTCGGATAGCAATCAGCCCCAGCATTTT.

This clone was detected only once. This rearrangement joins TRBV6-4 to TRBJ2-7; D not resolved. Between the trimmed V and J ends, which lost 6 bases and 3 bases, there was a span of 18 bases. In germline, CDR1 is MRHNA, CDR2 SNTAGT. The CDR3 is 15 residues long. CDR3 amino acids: CASSSVNYGLYEQYF. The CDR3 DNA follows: TGTGCCAGCAGCTCGGTAAATTATGGCCTCTACGAGCAGTACTTC.

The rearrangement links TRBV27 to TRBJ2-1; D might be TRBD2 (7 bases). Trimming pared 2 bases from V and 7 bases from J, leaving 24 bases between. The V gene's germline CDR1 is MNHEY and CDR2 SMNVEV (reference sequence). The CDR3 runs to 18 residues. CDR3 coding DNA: TGTGCCAGCAGTTTAAGGGGGGGATGGGGGAGGTGGGGTAATGAGCAGTTCTTC. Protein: CASSLRGGWGRWGNEQFF.

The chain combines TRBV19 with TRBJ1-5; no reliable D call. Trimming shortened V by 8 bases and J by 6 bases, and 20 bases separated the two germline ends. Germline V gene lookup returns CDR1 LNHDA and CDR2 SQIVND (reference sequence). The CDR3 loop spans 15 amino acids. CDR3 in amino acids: CASSGRKSSLQPQHF. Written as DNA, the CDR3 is TGTGCCAGTTCAGGACGGAAGAGTTCCCTTCAGCCCCAGCATTTT.

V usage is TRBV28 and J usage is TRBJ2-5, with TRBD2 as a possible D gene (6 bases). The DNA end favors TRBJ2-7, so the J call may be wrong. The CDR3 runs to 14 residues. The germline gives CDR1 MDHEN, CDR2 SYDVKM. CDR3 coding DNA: TGTGCCAGCAGTCCGGGACTGCACTCCTACGAGCAGTACTTC. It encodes CASSPGLHSYEQYF.

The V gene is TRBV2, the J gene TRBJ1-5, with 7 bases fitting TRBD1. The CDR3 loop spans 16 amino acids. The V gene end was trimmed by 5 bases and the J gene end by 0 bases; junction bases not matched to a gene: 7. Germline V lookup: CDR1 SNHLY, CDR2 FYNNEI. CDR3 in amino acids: CASSRDSPYSNQPQHF. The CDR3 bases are TGTGCCAGCAGTCGGGACAGCCCTTATAGCAATCAGCCCCAGCATTTT. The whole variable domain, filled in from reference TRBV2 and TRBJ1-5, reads EPEVTQTPSHQVTQMGQEVILRCVPISNHLYFYWYRQILGQKVEFLVSFYNNEISEKSEIFDDQFSVERPDGSNFTLKIRSTKLEDSAMYFCASSRDSPYSNQPQHFGDGTRLSIL.

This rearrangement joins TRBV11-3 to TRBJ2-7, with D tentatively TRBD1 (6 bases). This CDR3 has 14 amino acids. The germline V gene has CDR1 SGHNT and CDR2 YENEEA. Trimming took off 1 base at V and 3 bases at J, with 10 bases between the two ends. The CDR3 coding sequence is TGTGCCAGCAGCTTAGTGGGGGCGGACTACGAGCAGTACTTC. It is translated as CASSLVGADYEQYF.

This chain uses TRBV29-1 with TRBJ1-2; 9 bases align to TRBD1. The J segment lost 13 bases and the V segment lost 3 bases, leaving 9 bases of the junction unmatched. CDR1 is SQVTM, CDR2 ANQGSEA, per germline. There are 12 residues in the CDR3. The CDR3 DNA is TGCAGCGTTGATCGGACAGGGGCTCTGAGCACCTTC. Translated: CSVDRTGALSTF.